The T cell receptor beta chain under discussion was sequenced for a study of beta chain features in type 1 diabetes. One heparinised blood draw averaging roughly 100 mL was given by each donor. This clone has more than one count but fewer than ten. V lost 5 bases to trimming and J lost 5 bases; unmatched junction nucleotides: 7. This CDR3 has 15 amino acids. Germline V CDR1 and CDR2: MNHEY, SMNVEV (reference sequence). Expressed TCRB transcripts got sequenced, as all isolated RNA was reverse transcribed. Profiled with immunoSEQ multiplex PCR; TCRdb holds only in-frame clones, not every one. Among about 360,000 clones, 10% to 15% were seen once, and the ten largest hold roughly 0.017%.

The sequencing sample was made of naive CD4+ T cells from blood. This clonotype was obtained from a man aged 18 to 29 in good health. The chain is built from TRBV27 and TRBJ2-1; 9 bases match TRBD1. The CDR3 spells CASSTGQGTHNEQFF. Here the CDR3 DNA reads TGTGCCAGCAGTACAGGACAGGGGACACACAATGAGCAGTTCTTC.